According to its frequency, the clone carrying this T cell receptor beta chain is medium-sized (0.01 to 0.1%). As yet, its antigen is unknown. These data are taken from a study of T cell clusters in autoimmune cytopenias. About the study: The median distinct TRB clonotype count was roughly 2,400 per sample, from a median around 50,000 reads.

The CDR3 loop spans 14 amino acids. General observations from the study: TRB repertoire shifts in secondary cytopenia and chronic lymphocytic leukemia mostly reflected lymphoma, not autoimmunity. Primary autoimmune cytopenia patients appeared to lack physiological T cell clusters present in healthy donors. No cluster-lack signature appeared between secondary cytopenia and chronic lymphocytic leukemia patients, apparently due to lymphoma masking.

TRB was amplified from around 250 ng of peripheral blood genomic DNA per sample. TRB was amplified by touch-down multiplex PCR, primer pools A and B combined. Each CDR3 protein gets one entry in TCRdb, which reprocessed the multiplex PCR reads and gives no DNA. The sample has approximately 7,000 distinct CDR3 sequences. Sequenced sample: peripheral blood. This TCR came from a human donor with an autoimmune cytopenia or autoimmune hepatitis (not recorded which). The rearrangement joins TRBV12-3 or TRBV12-4 to TRBJ2-2; TCRdb calls TRBD1, which cannot be checked without DNA. CDR3 loop: CASSTGRNTGELFF.